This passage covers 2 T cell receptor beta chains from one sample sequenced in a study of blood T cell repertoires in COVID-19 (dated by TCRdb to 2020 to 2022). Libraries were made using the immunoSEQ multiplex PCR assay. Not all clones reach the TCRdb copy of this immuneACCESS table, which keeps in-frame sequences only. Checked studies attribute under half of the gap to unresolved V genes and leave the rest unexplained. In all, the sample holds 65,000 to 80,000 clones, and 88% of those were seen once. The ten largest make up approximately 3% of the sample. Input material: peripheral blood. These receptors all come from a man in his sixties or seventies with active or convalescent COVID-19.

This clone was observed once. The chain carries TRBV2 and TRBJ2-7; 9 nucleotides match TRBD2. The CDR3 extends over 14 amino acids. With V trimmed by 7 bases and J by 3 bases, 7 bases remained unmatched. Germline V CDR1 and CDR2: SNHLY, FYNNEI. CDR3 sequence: CASIEREEGYEQYF. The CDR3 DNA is TGTGCCAGCATTGAGCGGGAGGAGGGCTACGAGCAGTACTTC.

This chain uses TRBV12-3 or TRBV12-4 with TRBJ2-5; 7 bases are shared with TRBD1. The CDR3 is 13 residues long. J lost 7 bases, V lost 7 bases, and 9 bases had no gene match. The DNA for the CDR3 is TGTGCCAGCACCCTAACAGGGGCCGGGACCCAGTACTTC. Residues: CASTLTGAGTQYF.